The T cell receptor beta chain described here comes from a study of blood T cell repertoires in COVID-19. CDR1 is SQVTM, CDR2 ANQGSEA, per germline. The CDR3 has 13 residues. V shed 5 bases and J shed 1 base, with 11 bases lying between them. Here immunoSEQ multiplex PCR was the method, and the copy in TCRdb shows in-frame clones only, minus some. The data show about 50,000 clones, 75% to 90% seen once. This clonotype was sampled from a human donor in a cohort sampled during active COVID-19. Sequenced input: peripheral blood. The chain has TRBV29-1 and TRBJ1-1; D remains ambiguous. The CDR3 nucleotides are TGCAGCGTTATCCGGGGAACGAACACTGAAGCTTTCTTT. Its protein product is CSVIRGTNTEAFF.